The rows below give T cell receptor beta chains drawn from one sample of a study of cytomegalovirus exposure and HLA in healthy donors. TCRdb's table, derived via immunoSEQ multiplex PCR, lists solely in-frame clones and lacks some. The top ten clones hold roughly 3.4% of a sample with roughly 150,000 clones, around four fifths of them seen once. The material sequenced was PBMCs. The source is a male donor in good health and CMV-seronegative. CDR3s include the opening cysteine and the closing phenylalanine or tryptophan. Only some rows state a clone size, as once, few, many or a class for expanded clones.

V gene | clone size | CDR3 protein
TRBV5-4 | . | CASSHGGGVDEQYF
TRBV4-1 | . | CASSPAAGSYEQYF
TRBV13 | . | CASSSRSRTSEQYF
TRBV7-2 | . | CASSLLITAYNEQFF
TRBV19 | few | CASTRKWDINEKLFF
TRBV6-6 | . | CASSKGQGTNYGYTF
TRBV11-2 | . | CASSLGSSYEQYF
TRBV10-3 | . | CAISGGQGASPLHF
TRBV7-9 | . | CASSSLTEGQAYYEQYF
TRBV4-3 | . | CASSQYREPNTEAFF
TRBV28 | . | CASTNSGNTIYF
TRBV5-5 | . | CASSLVSTSFLGDTQYF
TRBV5-4 | . | CASSLEGVRSNEQFF
TRBV11-3 | . | CASSLGFREGETQYF